This record covers a single T cell receptor beta chain. The CDR3 runs 14 residues. Germline CDR1 reads MNHEY; CDR2 reads SMNVEV (reference sequence). Trimming took 6 bases from V and 3 from J, leaving 15 bases between them. Preparation of the TCRbeta library used unique molecular identifiers. In TCRdb, the PCR reads were re-called with MiXCR into one record per CDR3 protein. The sample contains some 200,000 distinct CDR3 sequences, roughly 15% of which appear only once. The sample is drawn from a study of T-cell reconstitution after alpha-beta-depleted transplantation in children. Source: PBMCs from the stem cell graft donor, taken from the stem cell graft. This chain uses TRBV27 with TRBJ2-7; D is unresolved. The sequence was collected from a human donor who donated a stem cell graft to a child with acute lymphoblastic leukemia. This chain's CDR3 is CASSLTDRNYEQYF. The CDR3 bases are TGTGCCAGCAGCCTCACGGACCGGAACTACGAGCAGTACTTC.